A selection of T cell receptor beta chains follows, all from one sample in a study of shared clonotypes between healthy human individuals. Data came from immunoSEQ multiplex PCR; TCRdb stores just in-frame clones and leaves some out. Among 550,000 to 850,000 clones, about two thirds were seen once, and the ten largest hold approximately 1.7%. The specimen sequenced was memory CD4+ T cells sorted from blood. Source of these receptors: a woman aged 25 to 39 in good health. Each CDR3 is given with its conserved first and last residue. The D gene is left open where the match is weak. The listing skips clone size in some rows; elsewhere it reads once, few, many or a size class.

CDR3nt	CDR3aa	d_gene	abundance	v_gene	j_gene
TGTGCCAGCAGCTTCCGTAGCGGGGGGAACACCGGGGAGCTGTTTTTT	CASSFRSGGNTGELFF	TRBD2	NA	TRBV13	TRBJ2-2
TGCAGCGTCGCCGCCCATGAGCAGTACTTC	CSVAAHEQYF	NA	NA	TRBV29-1	TRBJ2-7
TGTGCCAGCAGCGCAGGTACCTACTATGGCTACACCTTC	CASSAGTYYGYTF	NA	NA	TRBV7-9	TRBJ1-2
TGTGCCAGCAGCTTATCCCTCACTAGCGGGAGGGGGGAGACCCAGTACTTC	CASSLSLTSGRGETQYF	TRBD2	NA	TRBV11-2	TRBJ2-5
TGTGCCAGCAGCCAGGGACAGTACCTAAGCACTGAAGCTTTCTTT	CASSQGQYLSTEAFF	TRBD1	NA	TRBV6-5	TRBJ1-1
TGTGCCAGCAGGGCGGGGGCGGGCACAGATACGCAGTATTTT	CASRAGAGTDTQYF	NA	NA	TRBV6-6	TRBJ2-3
TGCGCCAGCAGCCCGGACAGGGAGGGTGGCTACACCTTC	CASSPDREGGYTF	TRBD1	NA	TRBV5-1	TRBJ1-2
TGCGCCAGCAGCAACGGCGGGGCTAGCGGGAGATACAATGAGCAGTTCTTC	CASSNGGASGRYNEQFF	TRBD2	NA	TRBV5-1	TRBJ2-1
TGCGCCAGCAGCTTGGGACAGGCCAGTGGAGGGTACACTGAAGCTTTCTTT	CASSLGQASGGYTEAFF	NA	few	TRBV5-1	TRBJ1-1
TGTGCCAGCTCACCACAACCGGGACAGGCCTATGGTTCTGGCTACGAGCAGTACTTC	CASSPQPGQAYGSGYEQYF	TRBD1	NA	TRBV18	TRBJ2-7
TGTGCCAGCAGCTGGGGGAGATCCGGGGAGCTGTTTTTT	CASSWGRSGELFF	NA	few	TRBV7-2	TRBJ2-2
TGTGCCAGCAGCGAGGGGTCTAGCGCGACCTACGAGCAGTACTTC	CASSEGSSATYEQYF	NA	NA	TRBV11-3	TRBJ2-7
TGTGCCAGCAGCCAGGGGCCGAGGTCAGCTTTCTTT	CASSQGPRSAFF	NA	many	TRBV7-8	TRBJ1-1
TGTGCCAGCGGAAAGCGGGACTATATCAATGAGCAGTTCTTC	CASGKRDYINEQFF	TRBD2	many	TRBV7-2	TRBJ2-1
TGTGCCAGCAGTGGCACTGGGAGCTCTGGAAACACCATATATTTT	CASSGTGSSGNTIYF	NA	few	TRBV6-5	TRBJ1-3
TGTGCCTGGAGTGTGATGGGGGACGAGCAGTACTTC	CAWSVMGDEQYF	NA	NA	TRBV30	TRBJ2-7
TGTGCCAGCAGTTTACGTAACTATGGCTACACCTTC	CASSLRNYGYTF	NA	NA	TRBV28	TRBJ1-2
TGCAGCGTTGAAGTACAGAGACTAGCGGGAGGGAAAGAGACCCAGTACTTC	CSVEVQRLAGGKETQYF	TRBD2	NA	TRBV29-1	TRBJ2-5
TGCAGCGTCGGATATCGACAGTCCCCTTCCAAAGATACGCAGTATTTT	CSVGYRQSPSKDTQYF	NA	NA	TRBV29-1	TRBJ2-3
TGCGCCAGCAGCTCCCAGGGGGCTCGTATATACGAGCAGTACTTC	CASSSQGARIYEQYF	TRBD1	NA	TRBV5-1	TRBJ2-7
TGTGCCAGCAGCCTAACCCGGGACAGAACCTACGAGCAGTACTTC	CASSLTRDRTYEQYF	TRBD1	NA	TRBV27	TRBJ2-7
TGCGCCAGCAGCTCAACTAGCGGGGGACACAATGAGCAGTTCTTC	CASSSTSGGHNEQFF	TRBD2	NA	TRBV5-1	TRBJ2-1
TGTGCCAGCAGTTACGTAGGGGGCTATGGCTACACCTTC	CASSYVGGYGYTF	NA	NA	TRBV6-5	TRBJ1-2